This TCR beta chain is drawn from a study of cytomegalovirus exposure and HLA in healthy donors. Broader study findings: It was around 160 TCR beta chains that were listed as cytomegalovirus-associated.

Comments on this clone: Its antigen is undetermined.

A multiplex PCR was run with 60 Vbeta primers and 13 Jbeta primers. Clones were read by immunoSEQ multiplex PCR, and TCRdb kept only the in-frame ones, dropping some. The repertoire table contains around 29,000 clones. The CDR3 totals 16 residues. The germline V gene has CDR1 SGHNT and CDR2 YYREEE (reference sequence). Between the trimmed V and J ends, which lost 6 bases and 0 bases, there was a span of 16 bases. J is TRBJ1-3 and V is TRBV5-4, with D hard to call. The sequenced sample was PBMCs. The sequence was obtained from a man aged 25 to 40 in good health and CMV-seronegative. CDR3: CASTQGDGLSGNTIYF. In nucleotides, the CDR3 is TGTGCCAGCACCCAAGGAGACGGCCTCTCTGGAAACACCATATATTTT.